A selection of T cell receptor beta chains follows, all from one sample in a study of blood T cells in healthy people across ages. Via MiXCR, TCRdb re-called the 5' RACE reads, giving one row per CDR3 protein. This repertoire shows some 1.4 million distinct CDR3 sequences, approximately 42% found once; its top ten account for 7.9%. The sample comprised blood. These receptors originate from a woman between 18 and 30 years old in good health. Both conserved end residues are part of each CDR3. A D gene is named only where the DNA matches it firmly. Size is omitted from some rows. Given values are once, few, many or a class for expanded clones.

clone size | J gene | V gene | D gene | CDR3 DNA | CDR3 protein
NA | TRBJ2-1 | TRBV6-5 | TRBD2 | TGTGCCAGCAGCAGGACTAGCGGGAGTGTAGACAATGAGCAGTTCTTC | CASSRTSGSVDNEQFF
NA | TRBJ1-1 | TRBV20-1 | NA | TGCAGTGCGGGTACGGACGTGGACACTGAAGCTTTCTTT | CSAGTDVDTEAFF
NA | TRBJ1-2 | TRBV6-1 | NA | TGTGCCAGCAGTCCCACGGCCCCTTACGGCTACACCTTC | CASSPTAPYGYTF
NA | TRBJ2-3 | TRBV2 | TRBD2 | TGTGCCAGCAGTGTTCTGGCTAGCGGGGCAGATACGCAGTATTTT | CASSVLASGADTQYF
NA | TRBJ2-5 | TRBV13 | TRBD2 | TGTGCCAGCAGCTTATGGGGGGGAGCAGCGGTCGAGACCCAGTACTTC | CASSLWGGAAVETQYF
NA | TRBJ2-3 | TRBV12-3/TRBV12-4 | TRBD1 | TGTGCCAGCAGTTGGGGACAGCTGAGCACAGATACGCAGTATTTT | CASSWGQLSTDTQYF
NA | TRBJ2-3 | TRBV5-1 | NA | TGCGCCAGCACGTTAGAGGGCAGACTCACAGATACGCAGTATTTT | CASTLEGRLTDTQYF
NA | TRBJ1-2 | TRBV28 | NA | TGTGCCAGCAGTTGGCCCGGACGTTATGGCTACATCTTC | CASSWPGRYGYIF
few | TRBJ2-5 | TRBV5-1 | TRBD2 | TGCGCCAGCAGCCCGCGACTAGCGGGAGCGGGCCCTTCGTCTGAGCAGTACTTC | CASSPRLAGAGPSSEQYF
few | TRBJ1-5 | TRBV12-3/TRBV12-4 | NA | TGTGCCAGCAGCTTCGCCACCGGGGGAACTAATCAGCCCCAGCATTTT | CASSFATGGTNQPQHF
NA | TRBJ2-7 | TRBV30 | NA | TGTGCCTGGAGCGTAACTAGCCCTACTGTGCAGTACTTC | CAWSVTSPTVQYF
few | TRBJ2-7 | TRBV4-1 | TRBD2 | TGCGCCAGCAGCCAAGTCGAGACTAGCGGCTACGAGCAGTACTTC | CASSQVETSGYEQYF
NA | TRBJ2-1 | TRBV28 | NA | TGTGCCAGCAGTGTAAGGCGGTCCGATGAGCAGTTCTTC | CASSVRRSDEQFF
NA | TRBJ1-6 | TRBV27 | TRBD1 | TGTGCCAGCAGTTTCGACAGGGTCGATAATTCACCCCTCCACTTT | CASSFDRVDNSPLHF
NA | TRBJ2-3 | TRBV28 | NA | TGTGCCAGCAGTTTATCGGCGGTAGCAGATACGCAGTATTTT | CASSLSAVADTQYF
few | TRBJ2-4 | TRBV9 | NA | TGTGCCAGCAGCGTAGGGGTGCGTCTGGCCAAAAACATTCAGTACTTC | CASSVGVRLAKNIQYF
few | TRBJ2-1 | TRBV18 | NA | TGTGCCAGCTCACCCAGTACGGGAGTACGGCAGTTCTTC | CASSPSTGVRQFF
NA | TRBJ1-1 | TRBV27 | NA | TGTGCCAGCAGTTTGGGTAGGGGGACGGTAGGCACTGAAGCTTTCTTT | CASSLGRGTVGTEAFF
many | TRBJ2-7 | TRBV5-1 | NA | TGCGCCAGCAGCTTGGAGAGGGCCCCCCAAGAGCAGTACTTC | CASSLERAPQEQYF
NA | TRBJ2-3 | TRBV3-1 | TRBD1 | TGTGCCAGCAGCCAGTATGGACAGGGCGACACAGATACGCAGTATTTT | CASSQYGQGDTDTQYF
many | TRBJ2-1 | TRBV9 | NA | TGTGCCAGCAGCCCCTCCTCTGGGTACAATGAGCAGTTCTTC | CASSPSSGYNEQFF
NA | TRBJ2-4 | TRBV5-1 | NA | TGCGCCAGCAGCTTGGTCGACGGGGGACTAGCCAAAAACATTCAGTACTTC | CASSLVDGGLAKNIQYF
NA | TRBJ2-7 | TRBV7-9 | TRBD2 | TGTGCCAGCAGCTTAGACCCGGGACTAGTTTACGAGCAGTACTTC | CASSLDPGLVYEQYF
few | TRBJ2-3 | TRBV9 | NA | TGTGCCAGCAGCAGCCGGGTTACTAGCACAGATACGCAGTATTTT | CASSSRVTSTDTQYF
few | TRBJ2-3 | TRBV29-1 | TRBD2 | TGCAGCGTTCGGGGGTGGGGACTAGCGGACACAGATACGCAGTATTTT | CSVRGWGLADTDTQYF
once | TRBJ2-6 | TRBV5-1 | TRBD1 | TGCGCCAGCGGCTCACAGGGGGCTGGGGCCAACGTCCTGACTTTC | CASGSQGAGANVLTF
few | TRBJ2-2 | TRBV20-1 | NA | TGCAGTGCTAGGCAGGGGAAGACCGGGGAGCTGTTTTTT | CSARQGKTGELFF
NA | TRBJ2-5 | TRBV2 | NA | TGTGCCAGCAGTGAAAAAGAGACCCAGTACTTC | CASSEKETQYF
few | TRBJ1-2 | TRBV10-3 | NA | TGTGCCATCAGGGGGTTTAGCGTGGATGGCTACACCTTC | CAIRGFSVDGYTF
few | TRBJ2-5 | TRBV6-5 | NA | TGTGCCAGCAGTTACCAACGGGGGACCCAGTACTTC | CASSYQRGTQYF
few | TRBJ1-2 | TRBV27 | NA | TGTGCCAGCTCTACGGGGGGGGCCTACTATGGCTACACCTTC | CASSTGGAYYGYTF
NA | TRBJ2-2 | TRBV20-1 | NA | TGCAGTGCTAGAGAGGGCGGGATTAACACCGGGGAGCTGTTTTTT | CSAREGGINTGELFF
many | TRBJ1-1 | TRBV7-9 | NA | TGTGCCAGCAGCTTAGCCCCACCCAACACTGAAGCTTTCTTT | CASSLAPPNTEAFF
NA | TRBJ2-3 | TRBV5-1 | TRBD2 | TGCGCCAGCATGAAGACTAGCGGTTCTAGCTCAGATACGCAGTATTTT | CASMKTSGSSSDTQYF
few | TRBJ2-1 | TRBV6-6 | NA | TGTGCCAGCAGTACCCCGAGGGGCGCCGACAATGAGCAGTTCTTC | CASSTPRGADNEQFF
few | TRBJ2-7 | TRBV21-1 | NA | TGTGCCAGCAGCAAAGGGACAGGGCCCACATACGAGCAGTACTTC | CASSKGTGPTYEQYF
few | TRBJ2-5 | TRBV10-3 | TRBD1 | TGTGCCATCAGAGGAACCGGGACAGGGGAAGAGACCCAGTACTTC | CAIRGTGTGEETQYF
few | TRBJ1-5 | TRBV10-2 | NA | TGCGCCAGCAGAACCGACTATAGCAATCAGCCCCAGCATTTT | CASRTDYSNQPQHF
NA | TRBJ2-1 | TRBV5-4 | TRBD2 | TGTGCCAGCAGCTTGGCCAATAGGCGGGAGGTTGAGCAGTTCTTC | CASSLANRREVEQFF
NA | TRBJ1-5 | TRBV28 | NA | TGTGCCAGCAGTTTGGGCCGAGGCCCCAATCAGCCCCAGCATTTT | CASSLGRGPNQPQHF
few | TRBJ2-7 | TRBV7-9 | NA | TGTGCCAGCAGCCAAGTCGAGGGCGAGCAGTACTTC | CASSQVEGEQYF
NA | TRBJ1-1 | TRBV7-2 | NA | TGTGCCAGCAGACCAGCCGGGGGAATCGCTGAAGCTTTCTTT | CASRPAGGIAEAFF
many | TRBJ2-5 | TRBV29-1 | NA | TGCAGCGTTGAGGCCCTGATTCAAGAGACCCAGTACTTC | CSVEALIQETQYF
NA | TRBJ2-4 | TRBV20-1 | TRBD2 | TGCAGTGCTAGAGATCCTAGCGGGGGGGAGACACCTAAGTACTTC | CSARDPSGGETPKYF
NA | TRBJ1-4 | TRBV7-2 | NA | TGTGCCAGCAGCTTAAAACAGTCTAATGAAAAACTGTTTTTT | CASSLKQSNEKLFF
few | TRBJ2-7 | TRBV7-2 | NA | TGTGCCAGCAGCTTAGGACTAAACTTATACGAGCAGTACTTC | CASSLGLNLYEQYF
NA | TRBJ1-5 | TRBV20-1 | TRBD1 | TGCAGTGCTCCGGGACAGGAACTTGCCCAGCATTTT | CSAPGQELAQHF
few | TRBJ2-7 | TRBV2 | NA | TGTGCCAGCAGTGACTCCGGGACCAACCGTCGTGGGTCCCAGTACTTC | CASSDSGTNRRGSQYF
NA | TRBJ2-7 | TRBV20-1 | NA | TGCAGTGCAACCGGAATCGGGCAGGGGCACGAGCAGTACTTC | CSATGIGQGHEQYF
NA | TRBJ2-7 | TRBV12-3/TRBV12-4 | TRBD2 | TGTGCCAGCAGGCTAGCGGGATTAAATGAGCAGTACTTC | CASRLAGLNEQYF
NA | TRBJ1-5 | TRBV6-5 | NA | TGTGCCAGCAGTTCGGGGCAGGGACATAGCAATCAGCCCCAGCATTTT | CASSSGQGHSNQPQHF
NA | TRBJ1-1 | TRBV15 | TRBD1 | TGTGCCACCAGCGCTCGGACAGGGACCGCTTTCTTT | CATSARTGTAFF
few | TRBJ2-1 | TRBV12-3/TRBV12-4 | NA | TGTGCCAGCAGTTATACGTCTGGGGACTCCAGCTCCTACAATGAGCAGTTCTTC | CASSYTSGDSSSYNEQFF